Sequencing of this T cell receptor (beta chain) was carried out in a study of blood T cell repertoires in COVID-19. The wider study: The United States, Italy and Spain were the sources of the acute and convalescent COVID-19 samples. PBMCs, B-cell-depleted T cells, or T cells were the source of the cDNA or gDNA that made up the material.

The repertoire was sequenced with immunoSEQ multiplex PCR; TCRdb's copy has only in-frame clones and lacks some. The data hold around 40,000 clones, with 85% observed a single time. V lost 2 bases, J lost 2 bases, and 9 bases stayed unmatched. CDR1 is MNHNS, CDR2 SASEGT, per germline. This CDR3 spans 18 amino acids. Sequenced: peripheral blood. The chain carries TRBV6-1 and TRBJ2-3; 11 bases match TRBD2. This TCR was recovered from a human donor in a cohort sampled during active COVID-19. CDR3 amino acids: CASSELLAGGPATDTQYF. DNA for the CDR3: TGTGCCAGCAGTGAACTGCTAGCGGGGGGCCCAGCCACAGATACGCAGTATTTT.